The 26 T cell receptor beta chains reported below all come from one sample, sequenced in a study of cytomegalovirus exposure and HLA in healthy donors. TCRdb's table, derived via immunoSEQ multiplex PCR, lists solely in-frame clones and lacks some. The sample carries about 130,000 clones, roughly nine tenths recorded once. Source material: PBMCs. The receptors come from a woman under 30 in good health and CMV-seronegative.

In nucleotides, the CDR3 is TGTGCCAGCAGCACAGGGACAGGAAACTATGGCTACACCTTC. Amino acid sequence: CASSTGTGNYGYTF. V usage is TRBV7-2 and J usage is TRBJ1-2, with 8 bases lining up with TRBD1. V was pared by 5 bases and J by 2 bases, with 4 bases of the junction left unmatched. Germline V gives CDR1 SGHTA, CDR2 FQGNSA. The CDR3 has 14 amino acids.

This chain connects TRBV11-2 to TRBJ2-2; D call uncertain. The germline V gene has CDR1 SGHAT and CDR2 FQNNGV. The CDR3 runs to 14 residues. V was shortened by 5 bases and J by 0 bases, with 7 bases between the two germline ends. The CDR3 nucleotides are TGTGCCAGCAGCCCTCGTGCGAACACCGGGGAGCTGTTTTTT. This sequence encodes CASSPRANTGELFF.

The chain combines TRBV13 with TRBJ1-2; 12 bases match TRBD1. The CDR3 length is 14 residues. Unmatched junction bases numbered 6, after V lost 5 bases and J lost 8 bases. Germline assignment: CDR1 PRHDT and CDR2 FYEKMQ (reference sequence). CDR3 residues: CASSGTGGTKGYTF. The CDR3 DNA is TGTGCCAGCAGCGGGACAGGGGGCACGAAGGGCTACACCTTC.

The rearrangement links TRBV4-1 to TRBJ2-3; D is undetermined. Trimming removed 3 bases at V and 4 bases at J, with 11 bases between. Germline V lookup: CDR1 MGHRA, CDR2 YSYEKL. The CDR3 extends over 14 amino acids. DNA of the CDR3: TGCGCCAGCAGCCACGCGTCTTTGGCAGATACGCAGTATTTT. This codes for CASSHASLADTQYF.

The chain is built from TRBV27 and TRBJ2-7; 7 positions match TRBD1. The CDR3 sequence is 14 residues long. The V gene's germline CDR1 is MNHEY and CDR2 SMNVEV (reference sequence). V lost 2 bases and J lost 0; bases outside the gene matches: 1. CDR3 sequence: CASSLGDSSYEQYV. Written as DNA, the CDR3 is TGTGCCAGCAGTTTAGGGGACAGCTCCTACGAGCAGTACGTC.

The chain employs TRBV5-1 and TRBJ1-2; 7 bases match TRBD1. The V segment lost 0 bases and the J segment 8 bases; nucleotides outside the gene matches: 10. The CDR3 spans 15 residues. CDR1 SGHRS and CDR2 YFSETQ come from the germline V gene. CDR3 sequence reads: CASSLGPNRGGGYTF. In nucleotides, the CDR3 is TGCGCCAGCAGCTTGGGGCCCAACCGAGGGGGCGGCTACACCTTC.

V usage is TRBV27 and J usage is TRBJ2-3; a weak D match, TRBD1 (5 bases). The CDR3 runs to 16 residues. Germline assignment: CDR1 MNHEY and CDR2 SMNVEV (reference sequence). Between the trimmed V and J ends, which lost 0 bases and 0 bases, there was a span of 10 bases. CDR3 sequence reads: CASSLSPAGSTDTQYF. The DNA for the CDR3 is TGTGCCAGCAGTTTATCCCCCGCAGGGAGCACAGATACGCAGTATTTT.

The CDR3 region is CSVERWTSGGLDEQFF. CDR3 coding DNA: TGCAGCGTTGAGAGGTGGACTAGCGGGGGGTTGGATGAGCAGTTCTTC. This chain uses TRBV29-1 with TRBJ2-1, with TRBD2 identical over 14 bases. The germline gives CDR1 SQVTM, CDR2 ANQGSEA. V lost 3 bases to trimming and J lost 8 bases; unmatched junction nucleotides: 9. This CDR3 region has 16 residues.

The V gene is TRBV6-5, the J gene TRBJ1-2; maybe TRBD1 (6 bases). The CDR3 spans 14 residues. V shed 6 bases and J shed 7 bases, with 18 bases lying between them. From germline, CDR1 is MNHEY and CDR2 SVGAGI. CDR3 bases: TGTGCCAGCAGCCGCGAGGGGACAACTGGTGGCTACACCTTC. Protein sequence: CASSREGTTGGYTF.

CDR3 sequence (DNA): TGTGCCAGCAGCGTAGTGTCAGGGGTTGATGGCTACACCTTC. As protein: CASSVVSGVDGYTF. The gene calls are TRBV9 and TRBJ1-2; possibly TRBD1 for D (6 bases). From germline, CDR1 is SGDLS and CDR2 YYNGEE. The CDR3 sequence is 14 residues long. Trimming left V 0 bases short and J 6 bases short, with 12 bases between. Drawing the rest from reference TRBV9 and TRBJ1-2, the complete variable domain is DSGVTQTPKHLITATGQRVTLRCSPRSGDLSVYWYQQSLDQGLQFLIQYYNGEERAKGNILERFSAQQFPDLHSELNLSSLELGDSALYFCASSVVSGVDGYTFGSGTRLTVV.

This chain connects TRBV5-1 to TRBJ2-1; D might be TRBD1 (6 bases). The germline V gene has CDR1 SGHRS and CDR2 YFSETQ. V was pared by 0 bases and J by 9 bases, with 10 bases between. CDR3 length equals 13 residues. The DNA of the CDR3 is TGCGCCAGCAGCTTGGGACAGGCTGTTGAGCAGTTCTTC. Protein sequence: CASSLGQAVEQFF.

CDR3 bases: TGTGCCAGCAGCGCCGGGACTAGCGCTAAGAATGAGCAGTTCTTC. Its protein is CASSAGTSAKNEQFF. The chain employs TRBV5-6 and TRBJ2-1; 10 positions match TRBD2. Germline V gene lookup returns CDR1 SGHDT and CDR2 YYEEEE. The CDR3 has 15 amino acids. The trim removed 4 bases at V and 7 bases at J, leaving 8 bases unmatched.

The chain links TRBV6-4 to TRBJ1-3; D may be TRBD1 (6 bases). Germline CDR1 is MRHNA and CDR2 is SNTAGT. The germline V and J ends were trimmed by 2 bases and 4 bases, with 15 bases remaining between them. This CDR3 comprises 16 residues. This CDR3 reads CASSDPTDSSGNTIYF. CDR3 in DNA: TGTGCCAGCAGTGACCCAACGGACAGTTCCGGAAACACCATATATTTT.

The chain recombines TRBV5-4 with TRBJ2-1; 10 bases match TRBD2. The CDR3 is 15 amino acids. Germline CDR1 is SGHNT and CDR2 is YYREEE (reference sequence). With 4 bases clipped from V and 4 bases from J, the junction kept 5 bases outside the gene matches. In nucleotides, the CDR3 is TGTGCCAGCAGCCCAACTAGCGGGGCTTACAATGAGCAGTTCTTC. Translated: CASSPTSGAYNEQFF.

V usage is TRBV7-9 and J usage is TRBJ1-1, with a possible D match to TRBD1 (5 bases). The CDR3 totals 15 residues. The ends were cut back, 1 base at V and 4 bases at J, with 13 bases in the middle. Germline V gene sequence: CDR1 SEHNR, CDR2 FQNEAQ (reference sequence). CDR3 protein: CASSLVQGGTTEAFF. DNA for the CDR3: TGTGCCAGCAGCTTAGTCCAGGGAGGGACCACTGAAGCTTTCTTT.

The rearrangement joins TRBV6-1 to TRBJ1-2, with 7 bases that match TRBD1. Trimming took 4 bases from V and 6 from J; bases not matched to a gene: 8. Germline V CDR1 and CDR2: MNHNS, SASEGT. The CDR3 consists of 14 residues. The CDR3 coding sequence is TGTGCCAGCAGTGGCCCCGGACAGGCGGATGGCTACACCTTC. Its translation is CASSGPGQADGYTF.

As to this clone: This same CDR3 is encoded by further DNA sequences in the sample. The CDR3 coding sequence is TGTGCCAGCTCACCAGGACAGGGAAACACCGGGGAGCTGTTTTTT. Amino acids: CASSPGQGNTGELFF. The gene calls are TRBV18 and TRBJ2-2; 8 bases are shared with TRBD1. This CDR3 is built from 15 residues. The germline V gene encodes CDR1 KGHSH and CDR2 LQKENI. V gave up 2 bases and J gave up 2 bases; unmatched junction bases: 1.

This clone has just a few counts. The gene calls are TRBV10-1 and TRBJ2-3, with 7 positions matching TRBD2. Germline lookup yields CDR1 WNHNN and CDR2 SYGVQD (reference sequence). There are 15 residues in the CDR3. V lost 3 bases to trimming and J lost 1 base; unmatched junction nucleotides: 4. The CDR3 loop reads CASSDQSGGTDTQYF. The CDR3 region has the DNA TGCGCCAGCAGTGATCAAAGCGGGGGCACAGATACGCAGTATTTT.

The chain uses TRBV2 and TRBJ1-5; 9 nucleotides match TRBD1. The CDR3 covers 14 residues. Germline CDR1 reads SNHLY; CDR2 reads FYNNEI. V lost 4 bases to trimming and J lost 2 bases; unmatched junction nucleotides: 0. DNA for the CDR3: TGTGCCAGCAGTGGGACAGGGGGCAATCAGCCCCAGCATTTT. Translated, it gives CASSGTGGNQPQHF.

V gene TRBV7-2 combines with J gene TRBJ1-6, with 8 positions matching TRBD1. In germline, CDR1 is SGHTA, CDR2 FQGNSA. The CDR3 sequence is 18 residues long. V gave up 3 bases and J gave up 6 bases; unmatched junction bases: 13. This CDR3 is CASSFLGQALKGNSPLHF. In DNA, the CDR3 is TGTGCCAGCAGCTTTCTGGGACAGGCCCTTAAGGGTAATTCACCCCTCCACTTT.

This clone occurred once. This CDR3 is CASSPPLRDRGLGSGYTF. The DNA of the CDR3 is TGTGCCAGCTCACCACCATTACGAGACAGGGGGCTTGGGAGTGGCTACACCTTC. The chain has TRBV18 and TRBJ1-2, with 10 bases lining up with TRBD1. The V gene's germline CDR1 is KGHSH and CDR2 LQKENI. The CDR3 runs 18 residues. With 0 bases clipped from V and 7 bases from J, the junction kept 14 bases outside the gene matches. Drawing the rest from reference TRBV18 and TRBJ1-2, the complete variable domain is NAGVMQNPRHLVRRRGQEARLRCSPMKGHSHVYWYRQLPEEGLKFMVYLQKENIIDESGMPKERFSAEFPKEGPSILRIQQVVRGDSAAYFCASSPPLRDRGLGSGYTFGSGTRLTVV.

This clone was detected once. This rearrangement joins TRBV9 to TRBJ2-3; D is unresolved. CDR1 and CDR2 from the germline V gene are SGDLS and YYNGEE. V was shortened by 4 bases and J by 2 bases, with 14 bases between the two germline ends. This CDR3 spans 15 amino acids. The CDR3 nucleotides are TGTGCCAGCAGCTCAGTAGTAGGAGCCACAGATACGCAGTATTTT. It is translated as CASSSVVGATDTQYF.

This rearrangement joins TRBV6-1 to TRBJ1-4; 8 bases are a match to TRBD1. J lost 8 bases, V lost 6 bases, and 8 bases had no gene match. This CDR3 region has 14 residues. Germline CDR1 and CDR2: MNHNS and SASEGT. The CDR3 nucleotides are TGTGCCAGCAGGGACAGGGTCTTTGGGGAAAAACTGTTTTTT. Translation gives CASRDRVFGEKLFF.

This clone has only one observation. V is TRBV2 and J is TRBJ1-5, with TRBD1 matching over 8 bases. This CDR3 has 14 amino acids. In germline, CDR1 is SNHLY, CDR2 FYNNEI. With V trimmed by 6 bases and J by 2 bases, 3 bases remained unmatched. The CDR3 DNA reads as TGTGCCAGCAGGATGGGACAGGGCAATCAGCCCCAGCATTTT. This translates into CASRMGQGNQPQHF.

The chain combines TRBV6-1 with TRBJ1-1; D is undetermined. The germline V gene encodes CDR1 MNHNS and CDR2 SASEGT. Trimming took 1 base from V and 0 from J, leaving 6 bases between them. The CDR3 is made up of 14 amino acids. The chain's CDR3 is CASSEDGLNTEAFF. The DNA for the CDR3 is TGTGCCAGCAGTGAAGACGGGTTGAACACTGAAGCTTTCTTT.

This clone was counted a few times. This rearrangement joins TRBV28 to TRBJ1-1; D perhaps matches TRBD1 (5 bases). The CDR3 covers 15 residues. Per germline, CDR1 MDHEN and CDR2 SYDVKM. V lost 6 bases, J lost 1 base, and 15 bases lay in between. The CDR3, as DNA: TGTGCCAGCAGGCGGGGGGGATGGGGGAACACTGAAGCTTTCTTT. Translating gives CASRRGGWGNTEAFF.